One sample yielded the 21 T cell receptor beta chains listed below, sequenced in a study of response to subunit inactivated influenza vaccine. TCRdb re-derived calls from the RT-PCR reads in MiXCR, one entry per CDR3 protein. Altogether under 200,000 distinct CDR3 sequences are present, approximately 12% being singletons, with the ten largest covering 29%. A further study also used this sample, focusing on T cells expressing NK-cell markers. Per that paper: TCR beta cDNA was made by 5'RACE template switching with UMIs.

The material was CD8+ T cells sorted from PBMCs, obtained roughly 12 days after vaccination. The source of these receptors is a man between 45 and 60 years old who received an inactivated influenza vaccine.

This chain links TRBV24-1 with TRBJ2-7; TRBD1 matches at 8 bases. Looked up from germline, CDR1 is KGHDR and CDR2 is SFDVKD. Trimming removed 4 bases from V and 4 bases from J; junction bases left unmatched: 5. CDR3 size: 14 residues. Here the CDR3 reads CATSEAGTGYEQYF. CDR3 nucleotide sequence: TGTGCCACCAGTGAGGCCGGGACAGGATACGAGCAGTACTTC.

For this clonotype: Given the absence of the conserved phenylalanine or tryptophan at the CDR3 end, a read error is likely. CDR3 DNA: TGTGCCAGCAGCCAGACGCTAGAGTACAATGAGCAGTTCTAC. Protein: CASSQTLEYNEQFY. This chain uses TRBV4-2 with TRBJ2-1; D remains unclear. Germline V lookup: CDR1 LGHNA, CDR2 YNFKEQ. Trimming removed 3 bases at V and 4 bases at J, with 10 bases between. This CDR3 comprises 14 residues.

This clonotype was picked up many times. CDR3 sequence reads: CASSQDSGYEQYF. CDR3 DNA sequence: TGTGCCAGCAGCCAAGACTCGGGGTACGAGCAGTACTTC. The chain has TRBV4-2 and TRBJ2-7, with D tentatively TRBD2 (5 bases). The CDR3 consists of 13 residues. Per germline, CDR1 LGHNA and CDR2 YNFKEQ. Trimming removed 0 bases at V and 4 bases at J, with 7 bases between.

This clonotype was observed many times. V and J are TRBV15 and TRBJ2-5, with unresolved D. Looked up from germline, CDR1 is LNHNV and CDR2 is YYDKDF (reference sequence). The CDR3 length is 15 residues. Trimming removed 4 bases from V and 0 bases from J, with 12 bases in between. Here the CDR3 DNA reads TGTGCCACCAGCAAGTCTTCGAAACACCAAGAGACCCAGTACTTC. It translates to CATSKSSKHQETQYF.

The chain is built from TRBV9 and TRBJ2-5, with D perhaps assigned TRBD1 or TRBD2 (5 bases each). The CDR3 consists of 14 residues. In germline, CDR1 is SGDLS, CDR2 YYNGEE. Trimming stripped 0 bases from V and 1 base from J, with 7 bases between. The CDR3 loop is CASSVDGGQETQYF. CDR3 coding DNA: TGTGCCAGCAGCGTAGATGGGGGCCAAGAGACCCAGTACTTC.

V gene TRBV5-6 combines with J gene TRBJ2-3, with D hard to call. CDR3 length: 14 amino acids. The germline V and J ends were trimmed by 0 bases and 2 bases, with 7 bases remaining between them. The germline CDR1 and CDR2 sequences are SGHDT and YYEEEE. CDR3 residues: CASSLGLLTDTQYF. The CDR3 DNA follows: TGTGCCAGCAGCTTGGGCCTTCTCACAGATACGCAGTATTTT.

This clonotype was seen at least ten times. The chain combines TRBV4-1 with TRBJ1-1, with D unresolved. The CDR3 runs to 13 residues. V was pared by 4 bases and J by 2 bases, with 8 bases between. Germline V gene data show CDR1 as MGHRA and CDR2 as YSYEKL. The CDR3 is CASSPRYNTEAFF. The CDR3 bases are TGCGCCAGCAGCCCCCGTTATAACACTGAAGCTTTCTTT.

This clonotype came up many times. The chain employs TRBV11-2 and TRBJ2-5, with no clear D. V was trimmed by 2 bases and J by 5 bases, leaving 3 bases between them. The CDR3 is made up of 11 amino acids. Germline CDR1 and CDR2: SGHAT and FQNNGV. CDR3 nucleotide sequence: TGTGCCAGCAGCTTATTCGAGACCCAGTACTTC. Encoded protein: CASSLFETQYF.

The rearrangement joins TRBV2 to TRBJ2-5; D is uncertain. The CDR3 spans 14 residues. V lost 2 bases and J lost 4, with 11 bases in between. Germline CDR1 SNHLY, CDR2 FYNNEI. CDR3: CASSERNSGETQYF. For the CDR3, the DNA is TGTGCCAGCAGTGAACGGAATTCAGGAGAGACCCAGTACTTC.

This clonotype has a handful of counts. J is TRBJ2-7 and V is TRBV11-2; 9 bases align to TRBD2. The CDR3 is made up of 14 amino acids. Trimming cost V 4 bases and J 4 bases; bases outside gene matches: 5. Germline assignment: CDR1 SGHAT and CDR2 FQNNGV. Here the CDR3 reads CASSSPGLAYEQYF. CDR3 coding DNA: TGTGCCAGCAGCTCACCGGGACTAGCTTACGAGCAGTACTTC.

This clonotype occurred many times. V gene TRBV7-9 combines with J gene TRBJ2-2; D call uncertain. Germline V CDR1 and CDR2: SEHNR, FQNEAQ (reference sequence). The CDR3 covers 13 residues. The ends were cut back, 5 bases at V and 5 bases at J, with 9 bases in the middle. The chain's CDR3 is CASSLPATGELFF. CDR3 bases: TGTGCCAGCAGCCTGCCCGCTACCGGGGAGCTGTTTTTT.

At least ten counts were recorded for this clonotype. V and J are TRBV5-1 and TRBJ1-1, with D perhaps TRBD1 (5 bases). Between the trimmed V and J ends, which lost 5 bases and 1 base, there was a span of 12 bases. CDR1 and CDR2 from the germline V gene are SGHRS and YFSETQ. The CDR3 length is 14 residues. For the CDR3, the DNA is TGCGCCAGCAGTAACCTGGGGCGGAACACTGAAGCTTTCTTT. Protein: CASSNLGRNTEAFF.

The V gene is TRBV29-1, the J gene TRBJ2-7, with a tentative D call TRBD1 (6 bases). Trimming shortened V by 1 base and J by 7 bases, and 17 bases separated the two germline ends. CDR1 is SQVTM and CDR2 is ANQGSEA in the germline V gene. The CDR3 spans 14 residues. CDR3: CSVEGGQLVGEQYF. CDR3 nucleotide sequence: TGCAGCGTTGAAGGAGGACAGTTGGTGGGAGAGCAGTACTTC.

At least ten counts were recorded for this clonotype. The gene calls are TRBV4-3 and TRBJ1-1; TRBD1 agrees at 9 bases. The CDR3 contains 18 residues. Unmatched junction bases numbered 8, after V lost 0 bases and J lost 0 bases. Germline assignment: CDR1 LGHNA and CDR2 YSLEER. The CDR3 sequence is CASSQDAGQGKVNTEAFF. The CDR3 nucleotides are TGCGCCAGCAGCCAAGATGCCGGACAGGGGAAGGTGAACACTGAAGCTTTCTTT.

The J gene is TRBJ2-5, the V gene TRBV11-2; D gene unclear. Germline V gene data show CDR1 as SGHAT and CDR2 as FQNNGV. V dropped 4 bases and J dropped 4 bases, with 10 bases sitting between them. This CDR3 has 13 residues. The CDR3 region has the DNA TGTGCCAGCAGCTCACGGACCACAGAGACCCAGTACTTC. Encoded protein: CASSSRTTETQYF.

This chain uses TRBV5-6 with TRBJ1-5, with 9 bases fitting TRBD1. Per the germline V gene, CDR1 is SGHDT and CDR2 is YYEEEE. The CDR3 has 15 amino acids. Unmatched junction bases numbered 3, after V lost 0 bases and J lost 5 bases. CDR3 in DNA: TGTGCCAGCAGCTTGGGGACAGGGGACCATCAGCCCCAGCATTTT. This translates into CASSLGTGDHQPQHF. The full variable domain, its missing parts supplied by reference TRBV5-6 and TRBJ1-5, is DAGVTQSPTHLIKTRGQQVTLRCSPKSGHDTVSWYQQALGQGPQFIFQYYEEEERQRGNFPDRFSGHQFPNYSSELNVNALLLGDSALYLCASSLGTGDHQPQHFGDGTRLSIL.

The J gene is TRBJ2-7, the V gene TRBV4-3; a possible D gene is TRBD1 (6 bases). V lost 6 bases and J 3 bases, leaving 21 bases between the germline ends. CDR3 length equals 16 residues. CDR1 is LGHNA and CDR2 is YSLEER in the germline V gene. DNA for the CDR3: TGCGCCAGCAGTCCGGACCCCAGGACAGCTTTCTACGAGCAGTACTTC. Its translation: CASSPDPRTAFYEQYF.

This clonotype was seen a handful of times. This chain connects TRBV6-2 or TRBV6-3 to TRBJ2-1; TRBD1 or TRBD2 may be the D gene (5 bases each). The CDR3 loop spans 17 amino acids. CDR1 and CDR2 (germline): MNHEY, SVGEGT. V gave up 0 bases and J gave up 4 bases, with 16 bases separating them. The CDR3 DNA is TGTGCCAGCAGTTACTCGAGGTCTGGGACGAGATACAATGAGCAGTTCTTC. It translates to CASSYSRSGTRYNEQFF.

This clonotype has just a few counts. The chain combines TRBV19 with TRBJ2-7; 8 positions agree with TRBD1. Germline V gene sequence: CDR1 LNHDA, CDR2 SQIVND (reference sequence). The junction had 4 bases not matched to a gene; V was cut back by 1 base and J by 5 bases. CDR3 length: 14 residues. CDR3 in DNA: TGTGCCAGTAGTATAGGACAGGGGAGTCACGAGCAGTACTTC. Translation: CASSIGQGSHEQYF.

The genes are TRBV29-1 and TRBJ2-1, with D tentatively TRBD2 (6 bases). The germline CDR1 and CDR2 sequences are SQVTM and ANQGSEA. There are 15 residues in the CDR3. The ends were cut back, 1 base at V and 3 bases at J, with 13 bases in the middle. The CDR3 protein is CSVEGLAAGYNEQFF. The CDR3 nucleotides read TGCAGCGTTGAAGGGTTAGCGGCAGGCTACAATGAGCAGTTCTTC.

Ten or more counts support this clonotype. V and J are TRBV6-5 and TRBJ2-1; weak D call: TRBD1 (6 bases). Trimming took 7 bases from V and 10 from J, leaving 11 bases between them. CDR3 size: 11 residues. Germline CDR1 MNHEY, CDR2 SVGAGI. In nucleotides, the CDR3 is TGTGCCAGCACTGGACAGACCGAGCAGTTCTTC. Protein product: CASTGQTEQFF.